The entry below gives a single TCR beta chain sequence along with its context. Trimming left V 7 bases short and J 5 bases short, with 8 bases between. The CDR3 spans 11 residues. Germline V CDR1 and CDR2: LGHDT, YNNKEL (reference sequence). The data were obtained in a study of blood T cell repertoires in COVID-19. About the research overall: The samples span acute and convalescent COVID-19 from the United States, Italy and Spain.

Profiling relied on immunoSEQ multiplex PCR, and the TCRdb table lists in-frame clones only, not all of them. The data hold about 300,000 clones, with around 83% observed a single time. The source is a woman aged 45-65 years with acute or convalescent COVID-19. The chain carries TRBV3-1 (or the pseudogene TRBV3-2) and TRBJ2-5; tentatively, D is TRBD2 (6 bases). The specimen sequenced was peripheral blood. Here the CDR3 DNA reads TGTGCCAGCACTAGCGCCGAGACCCAGTACTTC. Translation gives CASTSAETQYF.